The source of this T cell receptor beta chain is a study of T cells in Graves' hyperthyroidism and ophthalmopathy. TCR beta CDR3 regions were amplified from RNA. In the first-round RT-PCR of the TCR CDR3, the HTBI primer set was used. TCRdb itself ran the multiplex PCR reads through MiXCR, one entry per CDR3 protein. The sample carries 500,000 or so distinct CDR3 sequences, roughly 17% recorded once. This clonotype was detected ten times or more. Its antigen is not known. Findings and caveats of the study: Researchers report that a 13 V-J model separated ophthalmopathy from stable hyperthyroidism.

The junction had 8 bases not matched to a gene; V was cut back by 6 bases and J by 0 bases. The CDR3 spans 15 residues. V usage is TRBV12-3 or TRBV12-4 and J usage is TRBJ2-7, with 7 positions matching TRBD1. The TCR sequence derives from a young woman with Graves' ophthalmopathy. Material: blood. CDR3 residues: CASRETGDDSYEQYF. The CDR3 DNA reads as TGTGCCAGCAGGGAAACAGGGGATGACTCCTACGAGCAGTACTTC.